This TCR beta chain comes out of a study of shared clonotypes between healthy human individuals. Study-level background: A donor's plate count was three for CD4 naive and three for CD4 memory; CD8 naive had two and CD8 memory one.

Naive CD8 isolation took CD45RO-negative cells positively selected for CCR7 and excluded terminally differentiated effector memory CD45RA+ cells. Deletions cut 2 bases from V and 2 bases from J, with 7 bases between. CDR1 MNHEY and CDR2 SMNVEV come from the germline V gene (reference sequence). The CDR3 runs to 13 residues. Whole-study results and caveats: Genetic and exposure-history diversity was limited by the small donor number. Larger estimated richness was generally recorded for naive subsets relative to memory subsets.

Data came from immunoSEQ multiplex PCR; TCRdb stores just in-frame clones and leaves some out. The table shows hundreds of thousands of clones, with 90% to 97% occurring only once. In the case of this clone: What it binds is not known.

What was sequenced was naive CD8+ T cells sorted from blood. This TCR derives from a woman younger than 45 in good health. The chain carries TRBV27 and TRBJ2-7; D not certain. CDR3 sequence reads: CASSLNPTYEQYF. The DNA for the CDR3 is TGTGCCAGCAGTTTAAATCCTACCTACGAGCAGTACTTC.